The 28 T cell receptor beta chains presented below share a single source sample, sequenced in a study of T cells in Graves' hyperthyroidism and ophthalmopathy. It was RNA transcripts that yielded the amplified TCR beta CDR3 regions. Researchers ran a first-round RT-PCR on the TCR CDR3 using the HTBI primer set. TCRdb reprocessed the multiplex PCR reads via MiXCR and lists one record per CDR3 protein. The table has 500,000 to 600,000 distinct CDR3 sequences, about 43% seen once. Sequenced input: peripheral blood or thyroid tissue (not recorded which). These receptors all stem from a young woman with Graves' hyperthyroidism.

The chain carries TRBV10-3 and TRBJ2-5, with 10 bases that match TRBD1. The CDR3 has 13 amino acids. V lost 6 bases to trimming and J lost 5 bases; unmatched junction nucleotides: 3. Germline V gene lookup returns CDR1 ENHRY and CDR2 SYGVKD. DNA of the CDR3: TGTGCCATCAGACCGGGACAGGGGGAGACCCAGTACTTC. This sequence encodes CAIRPGQGETQYF.

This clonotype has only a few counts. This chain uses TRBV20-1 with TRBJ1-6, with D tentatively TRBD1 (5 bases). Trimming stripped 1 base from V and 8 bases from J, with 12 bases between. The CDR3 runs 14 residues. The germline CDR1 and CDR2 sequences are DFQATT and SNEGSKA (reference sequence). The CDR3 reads CSARAGPRDSPLHF. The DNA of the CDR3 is TGCAGTGCTAGAGCGGGACCGAGGGATTCACCCCTCCACTTT.

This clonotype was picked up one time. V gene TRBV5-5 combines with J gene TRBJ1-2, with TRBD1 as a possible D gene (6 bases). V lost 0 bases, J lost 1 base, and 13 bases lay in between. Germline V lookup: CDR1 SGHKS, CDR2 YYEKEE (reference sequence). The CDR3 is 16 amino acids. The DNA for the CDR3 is TGTGCCAGCAGCTTGGCCGGCAGGGGCGATAACTATGGCTACACCTTC. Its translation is CASSLAGRGDNYGYTF.

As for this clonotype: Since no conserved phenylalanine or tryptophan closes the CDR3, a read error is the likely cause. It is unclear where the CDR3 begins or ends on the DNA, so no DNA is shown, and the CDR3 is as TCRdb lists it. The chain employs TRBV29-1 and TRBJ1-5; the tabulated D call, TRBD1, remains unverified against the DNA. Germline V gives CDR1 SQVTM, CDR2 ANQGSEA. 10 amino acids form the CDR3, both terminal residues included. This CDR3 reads CSVESGTDPP.

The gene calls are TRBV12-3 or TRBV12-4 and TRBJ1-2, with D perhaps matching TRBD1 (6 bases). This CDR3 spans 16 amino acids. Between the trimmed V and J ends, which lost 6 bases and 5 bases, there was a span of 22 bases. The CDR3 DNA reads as TGTGCCAGCAGCCAGGCCGGGACGGGGGGCCTTTATGGCTACACCTTC. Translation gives CASSQAGTGGLYGYTF.

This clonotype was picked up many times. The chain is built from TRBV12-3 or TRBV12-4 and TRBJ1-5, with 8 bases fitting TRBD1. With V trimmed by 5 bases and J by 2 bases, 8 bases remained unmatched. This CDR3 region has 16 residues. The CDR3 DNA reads TGTGCCAGCAGTCGGACAGGGTCGATTCGCAATCAGCCCCAGCATTTT. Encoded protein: CASSRTGSIRNQPQHF.

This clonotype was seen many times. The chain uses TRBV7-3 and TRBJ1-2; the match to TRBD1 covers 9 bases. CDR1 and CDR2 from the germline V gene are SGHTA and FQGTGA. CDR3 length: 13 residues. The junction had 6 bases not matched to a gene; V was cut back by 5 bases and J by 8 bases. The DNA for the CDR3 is TGTGCCAGCAGCCCCGGACAGGGGTGGGGCTACACCTTC. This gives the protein CASSPGQGWGYTF.

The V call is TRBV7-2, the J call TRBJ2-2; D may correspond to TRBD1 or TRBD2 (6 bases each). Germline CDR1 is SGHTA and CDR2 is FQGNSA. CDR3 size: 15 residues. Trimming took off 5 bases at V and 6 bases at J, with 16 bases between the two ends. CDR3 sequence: CASSHSSRGAGELFF. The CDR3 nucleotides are TGTGCCAGCAGCCATAGCAGTAGGGGGGCCGGGGAGCTGTTTTTT.

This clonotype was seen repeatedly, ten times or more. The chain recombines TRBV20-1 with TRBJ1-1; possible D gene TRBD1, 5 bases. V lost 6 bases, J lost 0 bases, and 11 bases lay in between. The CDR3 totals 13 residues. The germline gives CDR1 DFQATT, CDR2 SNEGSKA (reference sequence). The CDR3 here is CSAIGGMNTEAFF. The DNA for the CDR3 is TGCAGTGCGATCGGGGGAATGAACACTGAAGCTTTCTTT.

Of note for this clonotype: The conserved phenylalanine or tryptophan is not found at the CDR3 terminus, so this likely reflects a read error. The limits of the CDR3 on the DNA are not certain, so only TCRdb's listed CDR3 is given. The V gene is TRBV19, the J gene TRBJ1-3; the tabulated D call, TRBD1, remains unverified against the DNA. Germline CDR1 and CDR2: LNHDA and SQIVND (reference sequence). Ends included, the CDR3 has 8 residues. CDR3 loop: CASRGLNT.

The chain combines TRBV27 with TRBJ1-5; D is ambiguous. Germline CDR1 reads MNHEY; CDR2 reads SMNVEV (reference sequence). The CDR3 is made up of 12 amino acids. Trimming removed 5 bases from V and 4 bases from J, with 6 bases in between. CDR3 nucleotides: TGTGCCAGCAGTCGTCTGAATCAGCCCCAGCATTTT. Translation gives CASSRLNQPQHF.

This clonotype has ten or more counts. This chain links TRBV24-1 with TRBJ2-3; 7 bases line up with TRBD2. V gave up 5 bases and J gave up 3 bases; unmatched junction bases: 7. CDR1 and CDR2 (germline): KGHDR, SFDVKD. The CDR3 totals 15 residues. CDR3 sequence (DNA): TGTGCCACCAGTGCAACGGGAGGAAGGACAGATACGCAGTATTTT. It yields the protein CATSATGGRTDTQYF.

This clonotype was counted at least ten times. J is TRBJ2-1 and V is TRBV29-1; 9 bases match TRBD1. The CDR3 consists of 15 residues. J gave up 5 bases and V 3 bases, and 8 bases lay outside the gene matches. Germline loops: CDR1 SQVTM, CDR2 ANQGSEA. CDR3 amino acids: CSVDPQGAGDNEQFF. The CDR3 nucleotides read TGCAGCGTTGACCCACAGGGGGCGGGCGACAATGAGCAGTTCTTC.

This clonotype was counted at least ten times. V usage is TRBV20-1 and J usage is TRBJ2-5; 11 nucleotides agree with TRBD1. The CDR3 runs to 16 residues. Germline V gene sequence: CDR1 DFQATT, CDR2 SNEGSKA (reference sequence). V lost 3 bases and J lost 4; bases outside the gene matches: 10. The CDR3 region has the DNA TGCAGTGCTAGGGGCGCCTGGGACAGGGGGGGAGAGACCCAGTACTTC. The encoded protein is CSARGAWDRGGETQYF.

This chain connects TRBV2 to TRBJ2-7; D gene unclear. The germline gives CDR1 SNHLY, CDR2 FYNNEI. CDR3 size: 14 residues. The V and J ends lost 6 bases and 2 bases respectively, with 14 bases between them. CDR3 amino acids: CASSPSTRAYEQYF. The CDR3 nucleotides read TGTGCCAGCAGCCCCTCGACACGAGCCTACGAGCAGTACTTC.

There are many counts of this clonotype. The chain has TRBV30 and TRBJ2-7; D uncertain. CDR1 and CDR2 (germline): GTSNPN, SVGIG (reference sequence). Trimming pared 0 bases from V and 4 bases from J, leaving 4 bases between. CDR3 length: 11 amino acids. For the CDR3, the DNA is TGTGCCTGGAGTGTACATTACGAGCAGTACTTC. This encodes CAWSVHYEQYF.

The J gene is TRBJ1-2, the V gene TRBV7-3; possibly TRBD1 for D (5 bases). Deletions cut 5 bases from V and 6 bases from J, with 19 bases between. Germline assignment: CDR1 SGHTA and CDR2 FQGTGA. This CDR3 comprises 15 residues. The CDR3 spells CASSADSAHYNGYTF. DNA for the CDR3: TGTGCCAGCAGCGCAGACAGCGCTCACTACAATGGCTACACCTTC.

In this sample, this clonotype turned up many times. CDR3: CASSLLGTDYGYTF. The CDR3 coding sequence is TGTGCCAGCAGTTTACTCGGGACAGACTATGGCTACACCTTC. The rearrangement joins TRBV28 to TRBJ1-2; TRBD1 matches at 7 bases. The CDR3 has 14 amino acids. V was pared by 2 bases and J by 3 bases, with 3 bases of the junction left unmatched. Germline V lookup: CDR1 MDHEN, CDR2 SYDVKM.

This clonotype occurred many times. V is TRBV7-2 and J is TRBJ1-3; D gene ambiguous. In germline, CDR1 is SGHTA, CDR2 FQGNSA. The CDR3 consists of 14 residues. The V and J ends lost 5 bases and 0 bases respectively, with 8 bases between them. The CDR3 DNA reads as TGTGCCAGCAGCGGACTGTTCTCTGGAAACACCATATATTTT. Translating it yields CASSGLFSGNTIYF.

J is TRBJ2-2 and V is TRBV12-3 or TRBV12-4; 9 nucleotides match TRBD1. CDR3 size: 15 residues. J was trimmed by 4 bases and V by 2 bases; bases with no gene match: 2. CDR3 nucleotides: TGTGCCAGCAGTTTAAGGACAGGGGTCACCGGGGAGCTGTTTTTT. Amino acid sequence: CASSLRTGVTGELFF.

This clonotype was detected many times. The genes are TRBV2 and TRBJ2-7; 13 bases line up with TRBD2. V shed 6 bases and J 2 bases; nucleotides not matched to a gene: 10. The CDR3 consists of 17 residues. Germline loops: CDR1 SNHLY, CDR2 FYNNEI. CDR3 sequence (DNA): TGTGCCAGCAGGAGGGGACTAGCGGGATTTTTTCCCTACGAGCAGTACTTC. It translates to CASRRGLAGFFPYEQYF.

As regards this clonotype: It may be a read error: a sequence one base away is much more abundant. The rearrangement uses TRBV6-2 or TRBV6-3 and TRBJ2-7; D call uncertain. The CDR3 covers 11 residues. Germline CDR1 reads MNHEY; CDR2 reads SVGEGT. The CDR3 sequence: CASKVRSEQNF. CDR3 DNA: TGTGCCAGCAAGGTGCGATCTGAGCAGAACTTC.

This CDR3 is CASSIGRTANEKLFF. CDR3 sequence (DNA): TGTGCCAGTAGTATCGGACGGACTGCTAATGAAAAACTGTTTTTT. This sequence joins TRBV19 and TRBJ1-4; D gene ambiguous. V lost 3 bases, J lost 3 bases, and 11 bases lay in between. The CDR3 is 15 residues long. The germline gives CDR1 LNHDA, CDR2 SQIVND (reference sequence).

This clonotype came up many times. The CDR3 protein is CASGLWMNTGGVAGYTF. Written as DNA, the CDR3 is TGTGCTAGTGGTTTGTGGATGAATACAGGGGGCGTCGCAGGCTACACCTTC. The chain is built from TRBV12-5 and TRBJ1-2; TRBD1 matches at 9 bases. The CDR3 runs to 17 residues. Germline V gene sequence: CDR1 LGHNT, CDR2 FRNRAP. Trimming removed 2 bases from V and 8 bases from J; junction bases left unmatched: 15.

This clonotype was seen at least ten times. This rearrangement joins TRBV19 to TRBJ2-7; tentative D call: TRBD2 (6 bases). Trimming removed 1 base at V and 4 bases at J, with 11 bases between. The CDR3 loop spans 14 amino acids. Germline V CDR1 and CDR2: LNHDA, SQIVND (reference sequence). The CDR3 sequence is CASSIAGTPYEQYF. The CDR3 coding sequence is TGTGCCAGTAGTATAGCAGGGACTCCTTACGAGCAGTACTTC.

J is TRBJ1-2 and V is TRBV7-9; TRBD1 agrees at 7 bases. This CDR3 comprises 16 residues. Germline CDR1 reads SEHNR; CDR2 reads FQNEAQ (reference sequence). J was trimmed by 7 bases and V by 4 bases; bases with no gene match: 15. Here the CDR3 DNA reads TGTGCCAGCAGCTCGGACCCACAGGGGCTAAACGGTGGCTACACCTTC. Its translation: CASSSDPQGLNGGYTF.

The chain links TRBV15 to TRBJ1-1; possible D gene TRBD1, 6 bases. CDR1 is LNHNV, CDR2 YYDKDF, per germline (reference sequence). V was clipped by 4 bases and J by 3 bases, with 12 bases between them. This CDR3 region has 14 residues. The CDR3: CATSTDRGDTEAFF. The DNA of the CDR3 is TGTGCCACCAGCACAGATAGGGGGGACACTGAAGCTTTCTTT.

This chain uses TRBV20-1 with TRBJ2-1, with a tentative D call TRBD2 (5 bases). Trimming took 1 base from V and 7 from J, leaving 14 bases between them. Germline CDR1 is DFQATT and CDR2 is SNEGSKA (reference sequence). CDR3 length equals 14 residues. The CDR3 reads CSARGVSVGNEQFF. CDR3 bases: TGCAGTGCTAGAGGGGTTAGCGTGGGAAATGAGCAGTTCTTC.